Presented here are 32 T cell receptor beta chains from one specimen sequenced in a study of cytomegalovirus exposure and HLA in healthy donors. PCR was performed using 60 Vbeta and 13 Jbeta primers. The method was immunoSEQ multiplex PCR; TCRdb's version includes in-frame clones alone and lacks a portion of them. The repertoire holds about 140,000 clones, with 77% as singletons. Specimen: PBMCs. Receptors originate from a female donor in good health and CMV-seronegative.

The rearrangement joins TRBV19 to TRBJ2-2; D unclear. CDR1 is LNHDA, CDR2 SQIVND, per germline (reference sequence). V gave up 8 bases and J gave up 3 bases, with 7 bases separating them. This CDR3 region has 12 residues. The CDR3 coding sequence is TGTGCCAGTCCAACAGACACCGGGGAGCTGTTTTTT. It codes for CASPTDTGELFF.

J is TRBJ2-7 and V is TRBV7-3; no reliable D call. The CDR3 contains 14 residues. Per the germline V gene, CDR1 is SGHTA and CDR2 is FQGTGA. V was pared by 5 bases and J by 5 bases, with 16 bases between. This chain's CDR3 is CASSPGPFPDEQYF. CDR3 DNA sequence: TGTGCCAGCAGCCCAGGCCCCTTCCCTGACGAGCAGTACTTC.

J is TRBJ1-1 and V is TRBV7-3, with 10 bases aligning to TRBD1. V gave up 5 bases and J gave up 4 bases; unmatched junction bases: 10. This CDR3 contains 16 residues. The germline CDR1 and CDR2 sequences are SGHTA and FQGTGA. CDR3 sequence reads: CASSPQGQGLITEAFF. The CDR3 DNA reads as TGTGCCAGCAGCCCACAGGGACAGGGGCTAATCACTGAAGCTTTCTTT.

This chain uses TRBV10-1 with TRBJ2-7, with 9 bases aligning to TRBD2. The CDR3 is made up of 16 amino acids. V was pared by 3 bases and J by 0 bases, with 6 bases of the junction left unmatched. Germline-derived CDR1 and CDR2 are WNHNN and SYGVQD (reference sequence). The CDR3 DNA reads as TGCGCCAGCAGTGACGGGGGCGGGAGGGCCTCCTACGAGCAGTACTTC. It translates to CASSDGGGRASYEQYF.

The chain recombines TRBV11-3 with TRBJ2-1; TRBD2 matches at 13 bases. Germline V gene lookup returns CDR1 SGHNT and CDR2 YENEEA. Unmatched junction bases numbered 16, after V lost 4 bases and J lost 4 bases. The CDR3 is 20 residues long. CDR3 sequence reads: CASSYGLGTSGDLGYNEQFF. The CDR3, as DNA: TGTGCCAGCAGCTACGGACTCGGGACTAGCGGGGATTTGGGTTACAATGAGCAGTTCTTC.

The chain couples TRBV7-2 to TRBJ1-6, with 9 bases aligning to TRBD1. V was pared by 4 bases and J by 7 bases, with 2 bases of the junction left unmatched. Germline V lookup: CDR1 SGHTA, CDR2 FQGNSA. The CDR3 totals 14 residues. As DNA, the CDR3 is TGTGCCAGCAGCTCCGGGACAGGGAATTCACCCCTCCACTTT. Its protein is CASSSGTGNSPLHF.

The chain joins TRBV6-5 to TRBJ2-2; D possibly corresponds to TRBD2 (5 bases). The V and J ends lost 0 bases and 3 bases respectively, with 5 bases between them. The CDR3 spans 14 residues. CDR1 and CDR2 (germline): MNHEY, SVGAGI. In DNA form, the CDR3 reads TGTGCCAGCAGTTACTCGCGGGACACCGGGGAGCTGTTTTTT. Its translation is CASSYSRDTGELFF.

The chain employs TRBV5-1 and TRBJ2-5; 11 bases match TRBD2. The J call may be in error: the DNA end matches TRBJ2-7 better. This CDR3 has 15 amino acids. Germline assignment: CDR1 SGHRS and CDR2 YFSETQ. Here the CDR3 reads CASSTGTSGTYEQYF. In DNA, the CDR3 is TGCGCCAGCAGCACCGGGACTAGCGGTACCTACGAGCAGTACTTC.

The chain uses TRBV21-1 and TRBJ1-2; TRBD1 is the table's D call, not checked against the DNA. TRBV21-1 is recorded as a pseudogene. This CDR3 region has 9 residues. As DNA, the CDR3 is TGTGCCAGCATGCGACAGGAAGCCTTC. Amino acid sequence: CASMRQEAF.

CDR3 in amino acids: CASSTGLAGSYNEQFF. In nucleotides, the CDR3 is TGTGCCAGCAGCACTGGACTAGCGGGAAGTTACAATGAGCAGTTCTTC. The chain couples TRBV11-3 to TRBJ2-1; 12 bases line up with TRBD2. This CDR3 contains 16 residues. Per germline, CDR1 SGHNT and CDR2 YENEEA. Trimming removed 5 bases from V and 4 bases from J; junction bases left unmatched: 6.

The rearrangement uses TRBV7-9 and TRBJ1-2, with 9 nucleotides matching TRBD1. V was pared by 4 bases and J by 4 bases, with 1 base of the junction left unmatched. Germline CDR1 SEHNR, CDR2 FQNEAQ (reference sequence). The CDR3 totals 13 residues. DNA for the CDR3: TGTGCCAGCAGCTCGGGACAGGGCTATGGCTACACCTTC. Amino acid sequence: CASSSGQGYGYTF. The whole variable domain, filled in from reference TRBV7-9 and TRBJ1-2, reads DTGVSQNPRHKITKRGQNVTFRCDPISEHNRLYWYRQTLGQGPEFLTYFQNEAQLEKSRLLSDRFSAERPKGSFSTLEIQRTEQGDSAMYLCASSSGQGYGYTFGSGTRLTVV.

This chain uses TRBV6-1 with TRBJ2-1; TRBD2 aligns across 9 bases. The V segment lost 6 bases and the J segment 2 bases; nucleotides outside the gene matches: 5. This CDR3 contains 15 residues. In germline, CDR1 is MNHNS, CDR2 SASEGT. The CDR3 protein is CASRGSGSPYNEQFF. CDR3 DNA: TGTGCCAGCAGAGGTAGCGGGAGCCCCTACAATGAGCAGTTCTTC.

The gene calls are TRBV6-5 and TRBJ1-4; D may be TRBD1 (5 bases). V was trimmed by 6 bases and J by 6 bases, leaving 14 bases between them. The CDR3 is 14 amino acids. The germline V gene encodes CDR1 MNHEY and CDR2 SVGAGI. This CDR3 is CASRAQVGYEKLFF. The DNA for the CDR3 is TGTGCCAGCAGGGCACAGGTCGGGTATGAAAAACTGTTTTTT.

The chain carries TRBV27 and TRBJ2-1; TRBD1 matches at 10 bases. Germline V lookup: CDR1 MNHEY, CDR2 SMNVEV (reference sequence). This CDR3 has 18 amino acids. The V gene end was trimmed by 7 bases and the J gene end by 3 bases; junction bases not matched to a gene: 15. In DNA, the CDR3 is TGTGCCAGCACCTTTTTAATGACAGGGGGCGCAATCTACAATGAGCAGTTCTTC. Its translation: CASTFLMTGGAIYNEQFF.

V gene TRBV30 combines with J gene TRBJ1-1; the match to TRBD1 covers 8 bases. The CDR3 is made up of 15 amino acids. Germline loops: CDR1 GTSNPN, CDR2 SVGIG (reference sequence). J was trimmed by 0 bases and V by 1 base; bases with no gene match: 4. The CDR3 reads CAWSEDRAMNTEAFF. In DNA, the CDR3 is TGTGCCTGGAGTGAGGACAGGGCCATGAACACTGAAGCTTTCTTT.

The chain couples TRBV7-3 to TRBJ1-1, with 12 bases matching TRBD1. CDR1 and CDR2 (germline): SGHTA, FQGTGA. With V trimmed by 0 bases and J by 3 bases, 5 bases remained unmatched. This CDR3 contains 17 residues. CDR3 protein: CASSLTGGQGADTEAFF. The DNA of the CDR3 is TGTGCCAGCAGCTTAACAGGGGGACAGGGGGCGGACACTGAAGCTTTCTTT.

The chain uses TRBV7-9 and TRBJ2-7; TRBD1 aligns across 8 bases. V lost 4 bases to trimming and J lost 8 bases; unmatched junction nucleotides: 4. There are 12 residues in the CDR3. From germline, CDR1 is SEHNR and CDR2 FQNEAQ (reference sequence). CDR3 nucleotide sequence: TGTGCCAGCAGCTCAGACAGGGGTCAGCAGTACTTC. It specifies CASSSDRGQQYF.

The CDR3 coding sequence is TGTGCCAGCAGTGACAGGGGGCGCGATGGCTACACCTTC. This gives the protein CASSDRGRDGYTF. This chain uses TRBV2 with TRBJ1-2; 8 nucleotides match TRBD1. The CDR3 runs 13 residues. Germline lookup yields CDR1 SNHLY and CDR2 FYNNEI. The ends lost 3 bases at V and 6 bases at J; junction bases unmatched: 3. Complete variable domain (other parts from reference TRBV2 and TRBJ1-2): EPEVTQTPSHQVTQMGQEVILRCVPISNHLYFYWYRQILGQKVEFLVSFYNNEISEKSEIFDDQFSVERPDGSNFTLKIRSTKLEDSAMYFCASSDRGRDGYTFGSGTRLTVV.

The chain is built from TRBV30 and TRBJ1-2; 8 nucleotides match TRBD1. The trim removed 6 bases at V and 7 bases at J, leaving 10 bases unmatched. The CDR3 is made up of 13 amino acids. Looked up from germline, CDR1 is GTSNPN and CDR2 is SVGIG (reference sequence). The CDR3 region is CACRSSGGRGYTF. The CDR3 DNA reads TGTGCCTGCCGTAGTTCAGGGGGCCGTGGCTACACCTTC.

The rearrangement links TRBV10-1 to TRBJ1-4, with TRBD1 identical over 7 bases. Germline assignment: CDR1 WNHNN and CDR2 SYGVQD (reference sequence). Trimming cost V 2 bases and J 4 bases; bases outside gene matches: 4. The CDR3 extends over 15 amino acids. The DNA of the CDR3 is TGCGCCAGCAGTGAGAACAGGGGAATTAATGAAAAACTGTTTTTT. Protein sequence: CASSENRGINEKLFF.

This clone was observed once. This chain joins TRBV9 and TRBJ2-5, with D perhaps matching TRBD1 (6 bases). The CDR3 length is 14 residues. The V gene lost 3 bases and the J gene lost 2 bases, with 11 bases spanning the gap. The germline CDR1 and CDR2 sequences are SGDLS and YYNGEE. CDR3 in DNA: TGTGCCAGCAGCGCCAGGGGCGGTCAAGAGACCCAGTACTTC. Translated: CASSARGGQETQYF.

This chain links TRBV28 with TRBJ1-1; possible D gene TRBD1, 6 bases. The CDR3 extends over 14 amino acids. From germline, CDR1 is MDHEN and CDR2 SYDVKM. V lost 5 bases, J lost 1 base, and 11 bases lay in between. CDR3 loop: CASSLSRGNTEAFF. In DNA, the CDR3 is TGTGCCAGCAGTCTATCCAGGGGGAACACTGAAGCTTTCTTT.

The CDR3 here is CASSFETSGVLVEQYF. The CDR3 nucleotides read TGCGCCAGCAGCTTCGAGACTAGCGGGGTATTAGTAGAGCAGTACTTC. The chain recombines TRBV5-1 with TRBJ2-7, with TRBD2 matching over 11 bases. CDR3 length equals 16 residues. CDR1 and CDR2 from the germline V gene are SGHRS and YFSETQ. The J segment lost 7 bases and the V segment lost 2 bases, leaving 11 bases of the junction unmatched.

Only one count was recorded for this clone. The chain has TRBV5-8 and TRBJ2-1, with 11 bases lining up with TRBD1. The germline gives CDR1 SGHTS, CDR2 YDEGEE. The length of the CDR3 is 16 residues. Trimming cost V 3 bases and J 4 bases; bases outside gene matches: 6. The CDR3 reads CASSSGDRGFYNEQFF. CDR3 sequence (DNA): TGTGCCAGCAGCTCCGGGGACAGGGGGTTTTACAATGAGCAGTTCTTC.

This clone has ten or more counts. The rearrangement joins TRBV5-1 to TRBJ1-5, with D tentatively TRBD1 (6 bases). With 4 bases removed from V and 5 bases from J, the gap between germline ends came to 10 bases. This CDR3 contains 13 residues. CDR1 and CDR2 (germline): SGHRS, YFSETQ. CDR3 DNA sequence: TGCGCCAGCAGCACTTCAGGGGATCAGCCCCAGCATTTT. Translated: CASSTSGDQPQHF. Full variable domain (rest looked up from reference TRBV5-1 and TRBJ1-5): KAGVTQTPRYLIKTRGQQVTLSCSPISGHRSVSWYQQTPGQGLQFLFEYFSETQRNKGNFPGRFSGRQFSNSRSEMNVSTLELGDSALYLCASSTSGDQPQHFGDGTRLSIL.

The chain employs TRBV10-3 and TRBJ2-7; D is uncertain. Trimming removed 4 bases from V and 5 bases from J, with 15 bases in between. Germline V gene lookup returns CDR1 ENHRY and CDR2 SYGVKD. The CDR3 consists of 14 residues. For the CDR3, the DNA is TGTGCCATCAGTGGCTTGGCAGAGGATAACGAGCAGTACTTC. It is translated as CAISGLAEDNEQYF.

In its sample, this clone was seen once. The CDR3 here is CASSTRTGGYNEQFF. Here the CDR3 DNA reads TGTGCCAGCAGTACGAGGACAGGGGGTTACAATGAGCAGTTCTTC. The chain combines TRBV6-5 with TRBJ2-1; 10 nucleotides line up with TRBD1. CDR3 length: 15 residues. The germline V gene has CDR1 MNHEY and CDR2 SVGAGI. The V gene end was trimmed by 5 bases and the J gene end by 4 bases; junction bases not matched to a gene: 5.

The chain joins TRBV7-2 to TRBJ2-7, with 8 bases that match TRBD1. V shed 5 bases, J shed 0 bases, and the junction held 9 bases outside the gene matches. The CDR3 spans 16 residues. Germline-derived CDR1 and CDR2 are SGHTA and FQGNSA. The CDR3 nucleotides read TGTGCCAGCAGCCGACTACCGGGACAGGACTCCTACGAGCAGTACTTC. Translated, it gives CASSRLPGQDSYEQYF.

The chain uses TRBV7-6 and TRBJ2-3; TRBD2 aligns across 13 bases. Trimming at V came to 4 bases and at J to 0 bases, leaving 7 bases not matched to a gene. Germline loops: CDR1 SGHVS, CDR2 FNYEAQ. This CDR3 has 18 residues. The CDR3 DNA follows: TGTGCCAGCAGCTCCAGACTAGCGGGGGGCGTAAGCACAGATACGCAGTATTTT. Protein: CASSSRLAGGVSTDTQYF.

V usage is TRBV6-6 and J usage is TRBJ2-2, with TRBD1 matching over 9 bases. Germline V gives CDR1 MNHNY, CDR2 SVGAGI (reference sequence). CDR3 size: 15 residues. V was pared by 4 bases and J by 7 bases, with 7 bases of the junction left unmatched. This CDR3 reads CASSLQGAPGGELFF. CDR3 coding DNA: TGTGCCAGCAGTTTACAGGGGGCCCCAGGCGGGGAGCTGTTTTTT.

This chain joins TRBV6-1 and TRBJ2-7; 12 positions agree with TRBD1. After removal of 5 bases from V and 11 bases from J, the junction contained 10 bases not matched to a gene. There are 14 residues in the CDR3. Germline-derived CDR1 and CDR2 are MNHNS and SASEGT. CDR3 bases: TGTGCCAGCAGTACTGGGACAGGGGGCCGTGAGGAGTACTTC. Translation: CASSTGTGGREEYF.

In regard to this clone: A junction boundary mismatches the germline segment, possibly from a read error. The CDR3 here is CASSLISGGALVF. In DNA form, the CDR3 reads TGTGCCAGCAGCTTGATAAGCGGGGGGGCCCTGGTCTTC. This chain connects TRBV5-6 to TRBJ2-1; 10 nucleotides line up with TRBD2. This CDR3 is built from 13 residues. Looked up from germline, CDR1 is SGHDT and CDR2 is YYEEEE.